These 3 T cell receptor beta chains share one sample of origin, sequenced in a study of T-cell memory formation after mild COVID-19. MiXCR, applied by TCRdb to the 5' RACE reads, yields one record per CDR3 protein. The sample yields 300,000 to 400,000 distinct CDR3 sequences, around 27% seen once. The sequenced material came from PBMCs or a T cell subset sorted from them (not recorded which). These receptors originate from an adult woman who had mild COVID-19 (a few samples of this study predate the infection). Cell type and time point are not known.

CDR3: CSVVLGREVIYEQYF. In DNA, the CDR3 is TGCAGCGTTGTGCTAGGCAGGGAAGTCATATACGAGCAGTACTTC. The rearrangement links TRBV29-1 to TRBJ2-7; D is perhaps TRBD1 (5 bases). The CDR3 length is 15 residues. Deletions cut 4 bases from V and 4 bases from J, with 20 bases between. Germline V gene sequence: CDR1 SQVTM, CDR2 ANQGSEA.

This clonotype was picked up many times. The gene calls are TRBV7-9 and TRBJ2-5; TRBD2 is a possible D gene (5 bases). The CDR3 is 14 residues long. V lost 4 bases, J lost 2 bases, and 11 bases lay in between. Looked up from germline, CDR1 is SEHNR and CDR2 is FQNEAQ (reference sequence). CDR3 nucleotide sequence: TGTGCCAGCAGCTCGAGGGCAGTTCAAGAGACCCAGTACTTC. This sequence encodes CASSSRAVQETQYF.

The rearrangement links TRBV7-2 to TRBJ2-2, with 9 bases that match TRBD2. Trimming removed 1 base from V and 6 bases from J; junction bases left unmatched: 6. The germline V gene has CDR1 SGHTA and CDR2 FQGNSA. This CDR3 is built from 16 residues. The CDR3 loop reads CASSLVVPSGAGELFF. The CDR3 DNA is TGTGCCAGCAGCTTAGTTGTGCCTAGCGGGGCCGGGGAGCTGTTTTTT. Looking up the rest from reference TRBV7-2 and TRBJ2-2 gives the full variable domain: GAGVSQSPSNKVTEKGKDVELRCDPISGHTALYWYRQSLGQGLEFLIYFQGNSAPDKSGLPSDRFSAERTGGSVSTLTIQRTQQEDSAVYLCASSLVVPSGAGELFFGEGSRLTVL.